Listed here are 22 T cell receptor beta chains from one sample, sequenced in a study of post-analysis software for immune sequencing data. The study's findings and limits: The five TRBV segments detected at higher frequency in patients than in controls included TRBV5-6, TRBV5-1 and TRBV20-1.

Antigens of these TCRs are unknown. Incorporated into the TCR beta cDNA libraries were unique molecular identifiers, which served to reduce PCR and sequencing biases. TCRdb recomputed calls from the PCR reads with MiXCR, one row per CDR3 protein. The sample includes about 200,000 distinct CDR3 sequences, 25% to 35% of them seen just once. The material sequenced was blood. Receptor source: a girl aged 2 to 17 with multiple sclerosis.

The V and J genes are TRBV28 and TRBJ1-2; TRBD1 agrees at 8 bases. This CDR3 region has 15 residues. V trimming: 3 bases; J trimming: 4 bases; junction bases outside the gene matches: 7. Germline assignment: CDR1 MDHEN and CDR2 SYDVKM. In DNA, the CDR3 is TGTGCCAGCAGTTTGCCGGACAGGGAGGCCTATGGCTACACCTTC. This gives the protein CASSLPDREAYGYTF.

This clonotype came up many times. The J gene is TRBJ2-4, the V gene TRBV12-3 or TRBV12-4; D is perhaps TRBD1 (6 bases). The CDR3 spans 13 residues. Trimming left V 8 bases short and J 0 bases short, with 8 bases between. The CDR3 sequence is CASGTRAKNIQYF. The CDR3 region has the DNA TGTGCCAGCGGGACAAGAGCCAAAAACATTCAGTACTTC.

This clonotype was seen only a few times. The J gene is TRBJ2-5, the V gene TRBV20-1, with 16 bases that match TRBD2. Trimming removed 6 bases from V and 7 bases from J; junction bases left unmatched: 17. The CDR3 is 18 amino acids. Germline V gene data show CDR1 as DFQATT and CDR2 as SNEGSKA (reference sequence). CDR3 DNA: TGCAGTGCCGCAGCCTCGGGACTAGCGGGAGGGCTAGGTCGGACCCAGTACTTC. Translating gives CSAAASGLAGGLGRTQYF.

This clonotype was seen ten or more times. This chain links TRBV3-1 with TRBJ2-5; no clear D. The CDR3 extends over 12 amino acids. Trimming shortened V by 0 bases and J by 5 bases, and 4 bases separated the two germline ends. Germline values: CDR1 LGHDT, CDR2 YNNKEL (reference sequence). The CDR3: CASSQDGETQYF. The CDR3 DNA reads as TGTGCCAGCAGCCAAGATGGGGAGACCCAGTACTTC.

This clonotype was observed many times. The chain uses TRBV6-5 and TRBJ2-7; 9 positions agree with TRBD1. V lost 3 bases and J lost 3; bases outside the gene matches: 6. There are 15 residues in the CDR3. Germline CDR1 reads MNHEY; CDR2 reads SVGAGI. As DNA, the CDR3 is TGTGCCAGCAGTTATTCCGGGACAGGGTTCTACGAGCAGTACTTC. Its protein product is CASSYSGTGFYEQYF.

CDR3 loop: CASSLTFTGELFF. The DNA for the CDR3 is TGTGCCAGCAGTTTAACGTTCACCGGGGAGCTGTTTTTT. This chain uses TRBV27 with TRBJ2-2; D gene ambiguous. The CDR3 extends over 13 amino acids. Germline V gives CDR1 MNHEY, CDR2 SMNVEV (reference sequence). V shed 2 bases and J shed 4 bases, with 5 bases lying between them.

This clonotype was counted only a few times. This chain uses TRBV20-1 with TRBJ2-1, with 7 bases identical to TRBD2. Germline CDR1 DFQATT, CDR2 SNEGSKA (reference sequence). After removal of 0 bases from V and 5 bases from J, the junction contained 19 bases not matched to a gene. This CDR3 is 19 amino acids long. The CDR3 loop is CSARDPPPTLNRGDNEQFF. The CDR3 bases are TGCAGTGCTAGAGATCCCCCCCCAACACTTAATCGGGGGGACAATGAGCAGTTCTTC.

This clonotype came up many times. This chain links TRBV5-1 with TRBJ2-1, with a tentative D call TRBD2 (6 bases). The ends were cut back, 1 base at V and 10 bases at J, with 12 bases in the middle. Germline V gene sequence: CDR1 SGHRS, CDR2 YFSETQ. CDR3 length equals 13 residues. CDR3 DNA sequence: TGCGCCAGCAGCTTGTGGGGCGGAGGGGAGCAGTTCTTC. Its protein is CASSLWGGGEQFF.

This clonotype was found many times. V gene TRBV20-1 combines with J gene TRBJ2-1; 14 nucleotides align to TRBD2. CDR1 and CDR2 (germline): DFQATT, SNEGSKA (reference sequence). The CDR3 consists of 17 residues. V lost 0 bases and J lost 7; bases outside the gene matches: 8. The CDR3 loop is CSARDPGLAGGYNEQFF. The CDR3 DNA follows: TGCAGTGCTAGAGATCCCGGACTAGCGGGAGGTTATAATGAGCAGTTCTTC.

Only a few counts were recorded for this clonotype. The rearrangement links TRBV13 to TRBJ2-1; a possible D gene is TRBD2 (5 bases). The germline gives CDR1 PRHDT, CDR2 FYEKMQ (reference sequence). This CDR3 has 17 amino acids. V lost 1 base to trimming and J lost 5 bases, with 18 bases between them. CDR3 sequence (DNA): TGTGCCAGCAGCTTAGATCCGGGATCAAACCTCCACAATGAGCAGTTCTTC. Translation: CASSLDPGSNLHNEQFF.

The CDR3: CASTSGLGRTDTQYF. In nucleotides, the CDR3 is TGTGCCAGCACATCGGGACTAGGGAGGACAGATACGCAGTATTTT. This rearrangement joins TRBV6-5 to TRBJ2-3; TRBD2 agrees at 8 bases. The CDR3 totals 15 residues. From germline, CDR1 is MNHEY and CDR2 SVGAGI. Trimming cost V 7 bases and J 3 bases; bases outside gene matches: 9.

V is TRBV24-1 and J is TRBJ2-1; 7 bases are shared with TRBD2. The junction had 16 bases not matched to a gene; V was cut back by 6 bases and J by 9 bases. The CDR3 totals 16 residues. Germline V lookup: CDR1 KGHDR, CDR2 SFDVKD. The CDR3 region has the DNA TGTGCCACCAGTTTAAGAGGGGCGGGAAGGGAGGGTGAGCAGTTCTTC. Residues: CATSLRGAGREGEQFF.

A remark on this clonotype: This may be a read error, as it is one base from a much larger clone. The V and J genes are TRBV7-2 and TRBJ2-1; no firm D call. CDR3 size: 11 residues. Germline V CDR1 and CDR2: SGHTA, FQGNSA. DNA of the CDR3: TGTGCCAGCAGCTTTTACAGTGAGCAGTTCTTC. This codes for CASSFYSEQFF.

This clonotype was seen only a few times. The chain joins TRBV4-1 to TRBJ1-1; 10 nucleotides match TRBD1. V lost 4 bases and J lost 1; bases outside the gene matches: 0. The CDR3 sequence is 14 residues long. Germline loops: CDR1 MGHRA, CDR2 YSYEKL. Written as DNA, the CDR3 is TGCGCCAGCAGCCGGACAGGGGGGAACACTGAAGCTTTCTTT. Its translation: CASSRTGGNTEAFF.

As concerns this clonotype: The junction differs from germline at one of its ends, possibly a read error. The chain combines TRBV5-1 with TRBJ2-1; D call uncertain. Germline V lookup: CDR1 SGHRS, CDR2 YFSETQ. This CDR3 contains 13 residues. CDR3 in amino acids: CAGSLGQNNEQFF. The DNA of the CDR3 is TGCGCCGGCAGCTTGGGCCAGAACAATGAGCAGTTCTTC.

This clonotype was seen repeatedly, ten times or more. V usage is TRBV4-1 and J usage is TRBJ2-1; D may be TRBD2 (5 bases). Germline V lookup: CDR1 MGHRA, CDR2 YSYEKL. This CDR3 is 13 amino acids long. The V end was cut by 4 bases, the J end by 8 bases, with 12 bases between. The DNA of the CDR3 is TGCGCCAGCAGCCGTACTAGTTTGGATGAGCAGTTCTTC. Its translation is CASSRTSLDEQFF.

This clonotype was seen only a few times. The chain is built from TRBV20-1 and TRBJ2-1, with D unclear. CDR3 length: 13 amino acids. Germline CDR1 reads DFQATT; CDR2 reads SNEGSKA (reference sequence). In DNA form, the CDR3 reads TGCAGCGCCCGAAGACCAACCTACAATGAGCAGTTCTTC. This encodes CSARRPTYNEQFF.

This clonotype was counted between two and nine times. The rearrangement joins TRBV7-8 to TRBJ1-2; TRBD1 might be the D (6 bases). This CDR3 is built from 15 residues. V was trimmed by 1 base and J by 0 bases, leaving 9 bases between them. The germline V gene has CDR1 SGHVS and CDR2 FQNEAQ. This chain's CDR3 is CASSLEQGANYGYTF. The CDR3 coding sequence is TGTGCCAGCAGCTTAGAACAGGGAGCTAACTATGGCTACACCTTC.

The CDR3 reads CSAREGSEQTQYF. Written as DNA, the CDR3 is TGCAGTGCTAGAGAGGGTAGCGAGCAGACCCAGTACTTC. The chain couples TRBV20-1 to TRBJ2-5; D may be TRBD2 (5 bases). Trimming shortened V by 0 bases and J by 6 bases, and 11 bases separated the two germline ends. Germline CDR1 reads DFQATT; CDR2 reads SNEGSKA (reference sequence). The CDR3 is 13 residues long.

V and J are TRBV2 and TRBJ2-1; 13 nucleotides align to TRBD2. The CDR3 length is 13 residues. The trim removed 11 bases at V and 8 bases at J, leaving 6 bases unmatched. From germline, CDR1 is SNHLY and CDR2 FYNNEI. CDR3: CAGRTSGGYEQFF. The CDR3 nucleotides read TGTGCCGGTCGGACTAGCGGGGGCTATGAGCAGTTCTTC.

With respect to this clonotype: A clone one base away is much larger, so this may be a read error. Without the conserved terminal phenylalanine or tryptophan, this CDR3 likely stems from a read error. The J gene is TRBJ2-1, the V gene TRBV5-1, with 9 bases fitting TRBD1. With 4 bases clipped from V and 6 bases from J, the junction kept 8 bases outside the gene matches. Germline V gene lookup returns CDR1 SGHRS and CDR2 YFSETQ. This CDR3 is 15 amino acids long. The CDR3 is CASSPQGQGSNEQFS. The CDR3, as DNA: TGCGCCAGCAGCCCACAGGGACAGGGAAGCAATGAGCAGTTCTCC.

The V call is TRBV29-1, the J call TRBJ2-5, with D perhaps matching TRBD1 (7 bases). The CDR3 is 14 amino acids. V lost 5 bases to trimming and J lost 4 bases, with 17 bases between them. Germline loops: CDR1 SQVTM, CDR2 ANQGSEA. In DNA form, the CDR3 reads TGCAGCGTTCTCCCAGGGGGACTTCTAGAGACCCAGTACTTC. Translated: CSVLPGGLLETQYF.